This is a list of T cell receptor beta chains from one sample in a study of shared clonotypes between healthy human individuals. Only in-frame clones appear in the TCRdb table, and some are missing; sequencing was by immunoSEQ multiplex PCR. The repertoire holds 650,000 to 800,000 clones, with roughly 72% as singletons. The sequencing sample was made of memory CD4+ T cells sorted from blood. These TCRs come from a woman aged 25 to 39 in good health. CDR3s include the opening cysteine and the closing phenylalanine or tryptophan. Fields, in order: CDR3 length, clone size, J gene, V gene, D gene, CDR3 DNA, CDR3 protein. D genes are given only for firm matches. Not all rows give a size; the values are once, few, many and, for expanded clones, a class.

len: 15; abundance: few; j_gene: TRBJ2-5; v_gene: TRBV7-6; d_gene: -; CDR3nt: TGTGCCAGCAGCCTGAACAGGGCCCAGCGAGAGACCCAGTACTTC; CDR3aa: CASSLNRAQRETQYF
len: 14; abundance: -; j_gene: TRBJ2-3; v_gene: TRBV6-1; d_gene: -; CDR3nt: TGTGCCAGCAGTGAGGACGCCCGGGCAGGCCCGCAGTATTTT; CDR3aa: CASSEDARAGPQYF
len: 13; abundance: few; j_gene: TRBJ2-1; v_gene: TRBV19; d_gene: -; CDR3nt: TGTGCCAGTTCCTTTGCACTCTACAATGAGCAGTTCTTC; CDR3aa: CASSFALYNEQFF
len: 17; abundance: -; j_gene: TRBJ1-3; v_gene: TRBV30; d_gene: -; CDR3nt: TGTGCCTGGAGTGTAAGGGGATCCCTCCTCTCTGGAAACACCATATATTTT; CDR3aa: CAWSVRGSLLSGNTIYF
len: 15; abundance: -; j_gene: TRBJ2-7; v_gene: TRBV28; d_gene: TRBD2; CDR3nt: TGTGCCAGCAGTTTGTTCCGGGGGACTAGCCACGAGCAGTACTTC; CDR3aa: CASSLFRGTSHEQYF
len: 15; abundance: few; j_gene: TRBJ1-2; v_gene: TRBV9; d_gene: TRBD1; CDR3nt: TGTGCCAGCAGCCGGGACAGTGCAAAGAACTATGGCTACACCTTC; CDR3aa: CASSRDSAKNYGYTF
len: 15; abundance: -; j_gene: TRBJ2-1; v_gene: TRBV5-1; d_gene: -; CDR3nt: TGCGCCAGCAGCTTATCAACGGCGACCAACAATGAGCAGTTCTTC; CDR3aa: CASSLSTATNNEQFF
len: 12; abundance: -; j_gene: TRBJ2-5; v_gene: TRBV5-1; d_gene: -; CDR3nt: TGCGCCAGCAGAGATAGCGAGGAGACCCAGTACTTC; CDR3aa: CASRDSEETQYF
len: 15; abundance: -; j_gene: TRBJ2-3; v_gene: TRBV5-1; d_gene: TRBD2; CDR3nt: TGCGCCAGCAGAGTAGCGGGCATGAGCACAGATACGCAGTATTTT; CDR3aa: CASRVAGMSTDTQYF
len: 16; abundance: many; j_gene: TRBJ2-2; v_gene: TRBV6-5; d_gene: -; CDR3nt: TGTGCCAGCAGTTACACCGGGCCACCGAACACCGGGGAGCTGTTTTTT; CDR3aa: CASSYTGPPNTGELFF
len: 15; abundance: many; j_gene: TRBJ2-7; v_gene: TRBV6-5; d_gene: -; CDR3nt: TGTGCCAGCAGCCAGGGGATGGGACTCCCTTGGGAGCAGTACTTC; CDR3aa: CASSQGMGLPWEQYF
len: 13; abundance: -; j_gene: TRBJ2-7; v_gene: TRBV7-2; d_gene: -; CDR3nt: TGTGCCAGCAGCCGGCAGTGGGTGAACGAGCAGTACTTC; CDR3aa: CASSRQWVNEQYF
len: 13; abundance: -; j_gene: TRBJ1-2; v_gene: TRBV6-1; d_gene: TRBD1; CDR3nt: TGTGCCAGCAGTGAAACCCGGGACAGGGGCTACACCTTC; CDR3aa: CASSETRDRGYTF
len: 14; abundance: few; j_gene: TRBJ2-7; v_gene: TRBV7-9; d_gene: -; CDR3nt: TGTGCCAGCAGCCTAGGGACTGGAATCTACGAGCAGTACTTC; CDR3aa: CASSLGTGIYEQYF
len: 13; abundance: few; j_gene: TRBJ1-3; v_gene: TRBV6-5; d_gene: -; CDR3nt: TGTGCCAGCAAAGGACTAAATGGAAACACCATATATTTT; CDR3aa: CASKGLNGNTIYF